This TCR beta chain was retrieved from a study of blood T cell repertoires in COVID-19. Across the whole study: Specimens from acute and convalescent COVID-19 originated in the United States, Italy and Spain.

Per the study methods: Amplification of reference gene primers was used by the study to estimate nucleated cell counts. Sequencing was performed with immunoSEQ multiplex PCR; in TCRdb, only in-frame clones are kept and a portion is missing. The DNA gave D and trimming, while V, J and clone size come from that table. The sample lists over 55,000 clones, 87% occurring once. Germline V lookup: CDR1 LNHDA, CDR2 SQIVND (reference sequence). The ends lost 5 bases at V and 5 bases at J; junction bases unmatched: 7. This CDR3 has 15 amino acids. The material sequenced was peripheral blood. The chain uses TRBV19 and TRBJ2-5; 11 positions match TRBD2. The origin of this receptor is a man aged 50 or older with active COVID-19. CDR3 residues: CASSVGLAGGETQYF. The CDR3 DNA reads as TGTGCCAGTAGTGTCGGACTAGCGGGCGGGGAGACCCAGTACTTC.